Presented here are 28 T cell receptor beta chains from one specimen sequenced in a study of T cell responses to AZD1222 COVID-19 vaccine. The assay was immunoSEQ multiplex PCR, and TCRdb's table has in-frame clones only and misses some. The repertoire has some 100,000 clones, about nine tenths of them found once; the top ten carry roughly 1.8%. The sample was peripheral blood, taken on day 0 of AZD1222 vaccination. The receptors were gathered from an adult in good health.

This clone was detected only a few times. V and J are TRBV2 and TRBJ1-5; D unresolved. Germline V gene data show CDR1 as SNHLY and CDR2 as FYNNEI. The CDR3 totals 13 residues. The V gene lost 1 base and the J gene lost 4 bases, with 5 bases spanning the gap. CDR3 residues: CASSEEKNQPQHF. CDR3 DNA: TGTGCCAGCAGTGAAGAGAAGAATCAGCCCCAGCATTTT.

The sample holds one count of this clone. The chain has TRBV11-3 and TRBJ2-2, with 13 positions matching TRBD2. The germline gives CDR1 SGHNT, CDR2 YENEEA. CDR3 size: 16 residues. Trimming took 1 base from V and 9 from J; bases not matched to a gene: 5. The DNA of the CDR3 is TGTGCCAGCAGCTTAGGGACTAGCGGGAGTCCCAGGGAGCTGTTTTTT. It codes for CASSLGTSGSPRELFF.

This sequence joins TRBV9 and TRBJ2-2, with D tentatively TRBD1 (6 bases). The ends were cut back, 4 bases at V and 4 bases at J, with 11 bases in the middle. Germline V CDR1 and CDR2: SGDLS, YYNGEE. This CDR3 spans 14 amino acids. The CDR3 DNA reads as TGTGCCAGCAGCTTAGGACAGAGCACCGGGGAGCTGTTTTTT. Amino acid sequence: CASSLGQSTGELFF.

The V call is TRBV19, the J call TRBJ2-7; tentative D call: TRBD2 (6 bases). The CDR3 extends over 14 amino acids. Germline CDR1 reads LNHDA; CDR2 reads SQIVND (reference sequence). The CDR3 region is CATSRARDSYEQYF. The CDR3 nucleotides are TGTGCAACCAGTAGGGCGCGGGATTCCTACGAGCAGTACTTC.

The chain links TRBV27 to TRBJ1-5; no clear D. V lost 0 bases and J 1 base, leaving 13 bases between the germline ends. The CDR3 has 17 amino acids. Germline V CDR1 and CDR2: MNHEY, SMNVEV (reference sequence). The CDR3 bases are TGTGCCAGCAGTTTATCCTACGGGAGTGACAGCAATCAGCCCCAGCATTTT. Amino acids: CASSLSYGSDSNQPQHF.

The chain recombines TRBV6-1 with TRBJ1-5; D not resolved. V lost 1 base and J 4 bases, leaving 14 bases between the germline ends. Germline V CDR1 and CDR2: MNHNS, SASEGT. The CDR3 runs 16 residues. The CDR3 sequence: CASSEDGGYTNQPQHF. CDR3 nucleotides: TGTGCCAGCAGTGAAGATGGCGGCTATACGAATCAGCCCCAGCATTTT.

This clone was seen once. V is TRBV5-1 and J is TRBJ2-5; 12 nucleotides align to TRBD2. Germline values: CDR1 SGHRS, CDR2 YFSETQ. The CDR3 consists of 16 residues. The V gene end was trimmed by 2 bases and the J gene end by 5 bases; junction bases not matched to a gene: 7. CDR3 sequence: CASSFGLAGGRETQYF. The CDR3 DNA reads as TGCGCCAGCAGCTTTGGCCTAGCGGGAGGGAGGGAGACCCAGTACTTC.

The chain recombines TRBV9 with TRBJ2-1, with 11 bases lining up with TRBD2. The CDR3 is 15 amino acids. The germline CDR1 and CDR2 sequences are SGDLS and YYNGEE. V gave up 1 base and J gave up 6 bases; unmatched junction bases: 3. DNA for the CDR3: TGTGCCAGCAGCGTAATAGCGGGAGGGGCCAATGAGCAGTTCTTC. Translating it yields CASSVIAGGANEQFF.

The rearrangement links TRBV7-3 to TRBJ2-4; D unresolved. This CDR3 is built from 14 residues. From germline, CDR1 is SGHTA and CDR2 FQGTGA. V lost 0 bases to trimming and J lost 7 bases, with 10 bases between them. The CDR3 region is CASSLTGPTNIQYF. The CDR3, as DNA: TGTGCCAGCAGCTTAACGGGCCCGACCAACATTCAGTACTTC.

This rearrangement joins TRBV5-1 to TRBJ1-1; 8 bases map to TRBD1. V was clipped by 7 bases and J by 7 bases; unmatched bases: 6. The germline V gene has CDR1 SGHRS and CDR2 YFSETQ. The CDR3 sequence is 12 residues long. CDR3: CASGFDRGEAFF. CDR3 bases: TGCGCCAGCGGTTTTGACAGGGGTGAAGCTTTCTTT.

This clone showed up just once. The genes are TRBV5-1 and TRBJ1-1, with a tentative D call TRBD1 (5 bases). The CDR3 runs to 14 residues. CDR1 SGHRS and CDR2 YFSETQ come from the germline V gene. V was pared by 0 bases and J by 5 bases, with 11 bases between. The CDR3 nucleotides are TGCGCCAGCAGCTTGGCGGCAGGGATAACTGAAGCTTTCTTT. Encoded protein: CASSLAAGITEAFF.

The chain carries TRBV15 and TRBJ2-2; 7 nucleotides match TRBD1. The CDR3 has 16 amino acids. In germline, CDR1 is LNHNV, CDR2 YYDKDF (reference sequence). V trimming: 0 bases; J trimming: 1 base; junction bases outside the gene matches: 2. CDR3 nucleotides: TGTGCCACCAGCAGAGAACAGGGGATGAACACCGGGGAGCTGTTTTTT. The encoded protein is CATSREQGMNTGELFF.

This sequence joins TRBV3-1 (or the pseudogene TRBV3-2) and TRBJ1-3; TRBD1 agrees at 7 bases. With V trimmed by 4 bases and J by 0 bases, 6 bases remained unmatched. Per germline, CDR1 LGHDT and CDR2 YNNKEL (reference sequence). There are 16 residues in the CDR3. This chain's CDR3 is CASSLWTGDSGNTIYF. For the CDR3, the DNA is TGTGCCAGCAGCCTTTGGACAGGAGACTCTGGAAACACCATATATTTT.

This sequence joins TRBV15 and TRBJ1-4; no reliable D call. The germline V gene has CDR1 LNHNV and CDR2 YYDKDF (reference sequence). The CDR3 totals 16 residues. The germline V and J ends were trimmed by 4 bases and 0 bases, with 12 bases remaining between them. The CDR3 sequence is CATSTTYMATNEKLFF. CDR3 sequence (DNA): TGTGCCACCAGCACTACCTACATGGCAACTAATGAAAAACTGTTTTTT. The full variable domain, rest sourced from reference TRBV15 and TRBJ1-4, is DAMVIQNPRYQVTQFGKPVTLSCSQTLNHNVMYWYQQKSSQAPKLLFHYYDKDFNNEADTPDNFQSRRPNTSFCFLDIRSPGLGDTAMYLCATSTTYMATNEKLFFGSGTQLSVL.

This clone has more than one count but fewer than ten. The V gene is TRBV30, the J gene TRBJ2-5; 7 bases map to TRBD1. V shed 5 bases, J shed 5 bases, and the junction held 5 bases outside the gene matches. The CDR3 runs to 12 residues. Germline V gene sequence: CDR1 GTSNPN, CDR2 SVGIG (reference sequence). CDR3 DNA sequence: TGTGCCTGGGAGGGGGCGGGTGAGACCCAGTACTTC. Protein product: CAWEGAGETQYF.

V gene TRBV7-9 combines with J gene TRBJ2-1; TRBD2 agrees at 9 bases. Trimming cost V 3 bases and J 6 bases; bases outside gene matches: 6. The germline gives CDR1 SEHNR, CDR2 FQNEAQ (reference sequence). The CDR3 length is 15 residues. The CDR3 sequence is CASSFGTSLPNEQFF. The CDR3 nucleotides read TGTGCCAGCAGCTTCGGGACTAGCCTCCCCAATGAGCAGTTCTTC.

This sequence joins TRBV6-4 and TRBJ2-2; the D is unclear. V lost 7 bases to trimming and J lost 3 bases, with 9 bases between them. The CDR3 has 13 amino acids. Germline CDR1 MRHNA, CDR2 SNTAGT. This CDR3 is CASKGRDTGELFF. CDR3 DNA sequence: TGTGCCAGCAAAGGGCGAGACACCGGGGAGCTGTTTTTT.

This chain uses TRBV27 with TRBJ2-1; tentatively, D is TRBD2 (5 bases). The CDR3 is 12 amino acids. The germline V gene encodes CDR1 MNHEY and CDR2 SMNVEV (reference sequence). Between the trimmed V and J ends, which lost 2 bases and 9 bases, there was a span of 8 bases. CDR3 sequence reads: CASSLGEGEQFF. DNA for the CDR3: TGTGCCAGCAGTTTAGGAGAGGGTGAGCAGTTCTTC.

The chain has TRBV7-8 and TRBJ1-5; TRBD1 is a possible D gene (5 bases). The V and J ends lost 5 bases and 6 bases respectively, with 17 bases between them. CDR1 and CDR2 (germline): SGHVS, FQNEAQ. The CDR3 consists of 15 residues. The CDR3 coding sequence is TGTGCCAGCAGCCCCCATTCACCGGGGCTTCAGCCCCAGCATTTT. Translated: CASSPHSPGLQPQHF.

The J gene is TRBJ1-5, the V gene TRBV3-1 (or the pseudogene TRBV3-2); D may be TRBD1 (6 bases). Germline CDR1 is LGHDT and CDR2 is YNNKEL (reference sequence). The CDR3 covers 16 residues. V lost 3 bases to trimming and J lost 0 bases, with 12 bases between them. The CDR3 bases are TGTGCCAGCAGCCAGACAGGCCCCTATAGCAATCAGCCCCAGCATTTT. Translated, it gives CASSQTGPYSNQPQHF.

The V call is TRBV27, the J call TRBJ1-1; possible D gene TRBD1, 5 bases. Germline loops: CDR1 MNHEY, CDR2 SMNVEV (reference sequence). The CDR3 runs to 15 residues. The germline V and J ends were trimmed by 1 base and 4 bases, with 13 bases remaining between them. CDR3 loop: CASSLYGAGGTEAFF. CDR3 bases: TGTGCCAGCAGTTTATATGGGGCTGGGGGCACTGAAGCTTTCTTT.

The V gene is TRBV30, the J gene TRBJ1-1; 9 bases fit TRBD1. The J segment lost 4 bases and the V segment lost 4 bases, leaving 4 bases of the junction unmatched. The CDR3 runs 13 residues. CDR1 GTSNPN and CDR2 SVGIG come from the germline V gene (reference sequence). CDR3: CAWMDRGITEAFF. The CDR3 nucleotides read TGTGCCTGGATGGACAGGGGAATCACTGAAGCTTTCTTT.

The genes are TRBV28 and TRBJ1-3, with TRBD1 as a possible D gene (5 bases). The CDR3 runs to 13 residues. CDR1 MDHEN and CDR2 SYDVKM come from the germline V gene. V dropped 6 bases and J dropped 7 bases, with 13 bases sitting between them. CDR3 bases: TGTGCCAGCAGAAGGGGAACGGGGAACACCATATATTTT. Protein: CASRRGTGNTIYF. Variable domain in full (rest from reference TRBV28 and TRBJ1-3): DVKVTQSSRYLVKRTGEKVFLECVQDMDHENMFWYRQDPGLGLRLIYFSYDVKMKEKGDIPEGYSVSREKKERFSLILESASTNQTSMYLCASRRGTGNTIYFGEGSWLTVV.

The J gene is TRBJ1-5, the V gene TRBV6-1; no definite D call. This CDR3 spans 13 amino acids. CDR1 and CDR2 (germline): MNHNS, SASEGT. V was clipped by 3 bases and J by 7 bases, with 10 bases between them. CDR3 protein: CASSEVPGQPQHF. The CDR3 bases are TGTGCCAGCAGTGAGGTTCCGGGACAGCCCCAGCATTTT.

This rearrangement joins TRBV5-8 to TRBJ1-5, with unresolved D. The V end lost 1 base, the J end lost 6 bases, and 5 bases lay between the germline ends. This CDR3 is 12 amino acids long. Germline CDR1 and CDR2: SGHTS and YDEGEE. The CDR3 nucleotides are TGTGCCAGCAGCTTGCTAGGTCAGCCCCAGCATTTT. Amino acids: CASSLLGQPQHF.

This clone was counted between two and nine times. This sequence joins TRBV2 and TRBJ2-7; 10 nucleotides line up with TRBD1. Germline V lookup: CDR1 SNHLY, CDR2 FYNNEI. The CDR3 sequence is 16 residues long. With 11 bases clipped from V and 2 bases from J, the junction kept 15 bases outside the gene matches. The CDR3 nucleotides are TGTGCCGGGGGGACAGGGGCTGGGTGGCCCCCCTACGAGCAGTACTTC. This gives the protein CAGGTGAGWPPYEQYF.

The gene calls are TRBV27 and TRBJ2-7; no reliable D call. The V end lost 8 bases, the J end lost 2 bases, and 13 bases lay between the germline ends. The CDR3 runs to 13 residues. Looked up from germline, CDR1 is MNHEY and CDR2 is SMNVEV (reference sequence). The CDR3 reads CASLLPVPYEQYF. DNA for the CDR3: TGTGCCAGCCTCCTTCCAGTTCCCTACGAGCAGTACTTC.

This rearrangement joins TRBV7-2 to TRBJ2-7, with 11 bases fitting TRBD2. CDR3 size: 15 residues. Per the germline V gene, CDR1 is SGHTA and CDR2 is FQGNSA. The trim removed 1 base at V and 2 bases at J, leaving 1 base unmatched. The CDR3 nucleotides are TGTGCCAGCAGCTTAGAGACTAGCGGGACCTACGAGCAGTACTTC. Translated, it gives CASSLETSGTYEQYF.